The 2 T cell receptor beta chains reported below all come from one sample, sequenced in a study of blood T cell repertoires in COVID-19. Assay used: immunoSEQ multiplex PCR; TCRdb lists only in-frame clones, some missing. Of under 110,000 clones listed, 87% are singletons. Sample: peripheral blood. The receptor source for this set is a woman aged 25 to 39 with acute or convalescent COVID-19.

The chain employs TRBV4-1 and TRBJ1-3; D gene ambiguous. V was clipped by 2 bases and J by 6 bases, with 14 bases between them. CDR3 length equals 15 residues. The germline V gene encodes CDR1 MGHRA and CDR2 YSYEKL. The chain's CDR3 is CASSQPTQVQNTIYF. The DNA for the CDR3 is TGCGCCAGCAGCCAACCCACACAAGTTCAAAACACCATATATTTT.

This chain connects TRBV27 to TRBJ1-2, with D possibly TRBD1 on 6 matching bases. The V gene's germline CDR1 is MNHEY and CDR2 SMNVEV (reference sequence). V was cut by 5 bases and J by 3 bases, with 13 bases left in between. This CDR3 region has 14 residues. The CDR3 DNA is TGTGCCAGCAGTCCTTACCGGACAGACTATGGCTACACCTTC. As protein: CASSPYRTDYGYTF.